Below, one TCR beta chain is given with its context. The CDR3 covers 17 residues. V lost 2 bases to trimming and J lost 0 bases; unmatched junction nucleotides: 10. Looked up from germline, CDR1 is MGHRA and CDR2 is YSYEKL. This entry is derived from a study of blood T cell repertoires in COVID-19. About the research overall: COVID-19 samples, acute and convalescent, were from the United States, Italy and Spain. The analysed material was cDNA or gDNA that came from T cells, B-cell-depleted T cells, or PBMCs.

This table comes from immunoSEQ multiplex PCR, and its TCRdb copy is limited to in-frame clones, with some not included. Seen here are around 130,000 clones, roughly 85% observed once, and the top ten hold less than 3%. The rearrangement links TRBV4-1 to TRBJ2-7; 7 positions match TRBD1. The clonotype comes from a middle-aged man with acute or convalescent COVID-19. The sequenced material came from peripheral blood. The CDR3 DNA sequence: TGCGCCAGCAGCCAATACGCTGGGACAGCCTACTCCTACGAGCAGTACTTC. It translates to CASSQYAGTAYSYEQYF.